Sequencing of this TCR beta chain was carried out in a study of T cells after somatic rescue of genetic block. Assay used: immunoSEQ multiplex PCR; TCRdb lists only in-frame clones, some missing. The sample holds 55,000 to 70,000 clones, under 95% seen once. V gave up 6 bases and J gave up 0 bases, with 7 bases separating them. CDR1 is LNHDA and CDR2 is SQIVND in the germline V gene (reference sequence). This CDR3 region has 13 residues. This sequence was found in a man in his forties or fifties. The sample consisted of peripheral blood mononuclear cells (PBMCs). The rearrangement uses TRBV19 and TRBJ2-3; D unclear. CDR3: CASRAQSTDTQYF. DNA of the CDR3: TGTGCCAGTAGAGCGCAGAGCACAGATACGCAGTATTTT.